A single sample is the source of the 22 T cell receptor beta chains below, sequenced in a study of identical twins. One entry per CDR3 protein results from TCRdb running MiXCR on the 5' RACE reads. The sample has 500,000 or so distinct CDR3 sequences, roughly an eighth seen once. The sample also formed part of further work on yellow fever vaccine responses in identical twins.

The sequenced sample was CD4+ T cells sorted from blood. The source of these receptors is a woman aged 18-29 years in good health.

This clonotype occurred a few times. The chain carries TRBV20-1 and TRBJ1-5; weak D call: TRBD1 (5 bases). The CDR3 length is 15 residues. Deletions cut 4 bases from V and 8 bases from J, with 21 bases between. Germline CDR1 and CDR2: DFQATT and SNEGSKA (reference sequence). CDR3 nucleotides: TGCAGTGCTATCGAGGGGACTGAACGTGGGGAGCCCCAGCATTTT. Its protein is CSAIEGTERGEPQHF.

The sample holds a few counts of this clonotype. The chain has TRBV9 and TRBJ2-3; 10 bases map to TRBD2. Germline CDR1 SGDLS, CDR2 YYNGEE. This CDR3 comprises 17 residues. V gave up 0 bases and J gave up 1 base; unmatched junction bases: 5. In nucleotides, the CDR3 is TGTGCCAGCAGCGTAGTCGGTGGGACTAGCGGCACAGATACGCAGTATTTT. Translating it yields CASSVVGGTSGTDTQYF.

This clonotype was counted only a few times. The J gene is TRBJ2-1, the V gene TRBV7-9, with TRBD2 matching 13 bases. This CDR3 is 16 amino acids long. J gave up 7 bases and V 1 base, and 4 bases lay outside the gene matches. Per the germline V gene, CDR1 is SEHNR and CDR2 is FQNEAQ (reference sequence). CDR3 residues: CASSLGGLAGRNEQFF. CDR3 DNA sequence: TGTGCCAGCAGCTTAGGGGGACTAGCGGGGCGGAATGAGCAGTTCTTC.

V usage is TRBV5-1 and J usage is TRBJ2-7, with TRBD1 matching 8 bases. The CDR3 covers 14 residues. After removal of 3 bases from V and 6 bases from J, the junction contained 8 bases not matched to a gene. Per the germline V gene, CDR1 is SGHRS and CDR2 is YFSETQ. The CDR3, as DNA: TGCGCCAGCAGCTATCGGACAGGGTTCTCCGAGCAGTACTTC. Its protein product is CASSYRTGFSEQYF.

The sample holds a few counts of this clonotype. The V call is TRBV7-8, the J call TRBJ2-1, with TRBD2 identical over 12 bases. The trim removed 1 base at V and 3 bases at J, leaving 1 base unmatched. This CDR3 has 16 amino acids. CDR1 is SGHVS, CDR2 FQNEAQ, per germline. The CDR3 loop reads CASSLGTSGVYNEQFF. In DNA, the CDR3 is TGTGCCAGCAGCTTAGGGACTAGCGGGGTCTACAATGAGCAGTTCTTC.

This clonotype was recorded a few times. The chain joins TRBV5-6 to TRBJ2-3; 7 nucleotides match TRBD2. The germline V gene encodes CDR1 SGHDT and CDR2 YYEEEE. Losses at the gene ends were 1 base for V and 0 bases for J; bases not matched to a gene: 5. The CDR3 length is 16 residues. CDR3 loop: CASSLSGGRSTDTQYF. The CDR3 coding sequence is TGTGCCAGCAGCTTGTCGGGGGGAAGGAGCACAGATACGCAGTATTTT.

There are a few counts of this clonotype. The V gene is TRBV6-1, the J gene TRBJ1-5; D call uncertain. Germline values: CDR1 MNHNS, CDR2 SASEGT. Trimming cost V 2 bases and J 2 bases, with 1 base left between them. The CDR3 has 12 amino acids. DNA for the CDR3: TGTGCCAGCAGTGAACGCAATCAGCCCCAGCATTTT. Its protein is CASSERNQPQHF.

This clonotype was seen once. The CDR3 nucleotides read TGTACCTTCTGTCCCGGACTAGCGGGGGGGCCTGGCACAGATACGCAGTATTTT. Translating gives CTFCPGLAGGPGTDTQYF. V and J are TRBV2 and TRBJ2-3; TRBD2 matches at 15 bases. CDR1 SNHLY and CDR2 FYNNEI come from the germline V gene. The CDR3 is 18 amino acids. The full variable domain, with the rest looked up from reference TRBV2 and TRBJ2-3, is EPEVTQTPSHQVTQMGQEVILRCVPISNHLYFYWYRQILGQKVEFLVSFYNNEISEKSEIFDDQFSVERPDGSNFTLKIRSTKLEDSAMYFCTFCPGLAGGPGTDTQYFGPGTRLTVL.

The V and J genes are TRBV6-2 or TRBV6-3 and TRBJ2-7, with 10 nucleotides matching TRBD2. There are 22 residues in the CDR3. Germline CDR1 and CDR2: MNHEY and SVGEGT. V shed 4 bases, J shed 4 bases, and the junction held 28 bases outside the gene matches. The CDR3: CASSSRGSDGLILAGASYEQYF. Here the CDR3 DNA reads TGTGCCAGCAGTTCGCGAGGATCGGATGGATTGATTCTAGCGGGAGCATCTTACGAGCAGTACTTC.

The chain recombines TRBV2 with TRBJ2-7, with D perhaps assigned TRBD1 or TRBD2 (6 bases each). V was pared by 11 bases and J by 3 bases, with 20 bases between. The V gene's germline CDR1 is SNHLY and CDR2 FYNNEI. The CDR3 extends over 14 amino acids. This CDR3 is CAGSLQGGYYEQYF. As DNA, the CDR3 is TGTGCCGGATCATTACAGGGAGGTTACTACGAGCAGTACTTC.

This clonotype was found a few times. The chain combines TRBV11-2 with TRBJ2-3, with TRBD2 matching 14 bases. The CDR3 has 15 residues. Losses at the gene ends were 3 bases for V and 4 bases for J; bases not matched to a gene: 0. Germline loops: CDR1 SGHAT, CDR2 FQNNGV. The CDR3 DNA is TGTGCCAGCAGCTTGACTAGCGGGAGGGCAGATACGCAGTATTTT. Translating it yields CASSLTSGRADTQYF.

The CDR3 DNA reads TGTGCCAGCAGCACCGAGACAGGGGGTAATTCACCCCTCCACTTT. It is translated as CASSTETGGNSPLHF. The chain carries TRBV9 and TRBJ1-6; TRBD1 matches at 9 bases. CDR3 length: 15 residues. Germline V CDR1 and CDR2: SGDLS, YYNGEE. Trimming removed 4 bases from V and 6 bases from J; junction bases left unmatched: 5.

This clonotype was observed a handful of times. The V and J genes are TRBV6-2 or TRBV6-3 and TRBJ1-1, with D unclear. V was shortened by 0 bases and J by 10 bases, with 9 bases between the two germline ends. CDR1 is MNHEY and CDR2 is SVGEGT in the germline V gene. The CDR3 is made up of 12 amino acids. The CDR3: CASSYSSLAAFF. The CDR3 DNA follows: TGTGCCAGCAGTTACTCGTCCTTGGCAGCTTTCTTT.

There are a few counts of this clonotype. The V and J genes are TRBV24-1 and TRBJ2-1; no clear D gene. Trimming stripped 7 bases from V and 8 bases from J, with 17 bases between. CDR1 KGHDR and CDR2 SFDVKD come from the germline V gene. This CDR3 spans 14 amino acids. This CDR3 reads CATSHDGLSHEQFF. The CDR3 bases are TGTGCCACCAGCCACGACGGGCTCAGTCATGAGCAGTTCTTC.

The chain couples TRBV12-3 or TRBV12-4 to TRBJ2-1; D might be TRBD1 (6 bases). The CDR3 covers 15 residues. Trimming took 6 bases from V and 2 from J, leaving 14 bases between them. The CDR3 DNA reads as TGTGCCAGCAGAGACGAGACAGGTACCTACAATGAGCAGTTCTTC. It translates to CASRDETGTYNEQFF.

This rearrangement joins TRBV6-2 or TRBV6-3 to TRBJ2-5; possible D gene TRBD1, 6 bases. CDR3 length equals 15 residues. CDR1 is MNHEY and CDR2 is SVGEGT in the germline V gene. Trimming pared 4 bases from V and 5 bases from J, leaving 17 bases between. This CDR3 is CASSSPHRVGETQYF. The CDR3 DNA is TGTGCCAGCAGTTCCCCCCACAGGGTTGGCGAGACCCAGTACTTC.

This clonotype appeared a few times. The chain employs TRBV19 and TRBJ2-1; no clear D. The V end lost 3 bases, the J end lost 10 bases, and 16 bases lay between the germline ends. CDR3 length: 14 residues. The germline CDR1 and CDR2 sequences are LNHDA and SQIVND (reference sequence). As DNA, the CDR3 is TGTGCCAGTAGTATGACGACTGGCTTTAGGGAGCAGTTCTTC. It translates to CASSMTTGFREQFF.

This clonotype occurred many times. V is TRBV28 and J is TRBJ2-2, with a possible D match to TRBD1 (6 bases). V shed 4 bases and J shed 5 bases, with 14 bases lying between them. CDR3 length: 15 amino acids. Germline V gives CDR1 MDHEN, CDR2 SYDVKM. The CDR3 sequence is CASSSAGAGTGELFF. Written as DNA, the CDR3 is TGTGCCAGCAGTTCGGCAGGGGCGGGTACCGGGGAGCTGTTTTTT. Together with reference TRBV28 and TRBJ2-2, the CDR3 gives the full variable domain: DVKVTQSSRYLVKRTGEKVFLECVQDMDHENMFWYRQDPGLGLRLIYFSYDVKMKEKGDIPEGYSVSREKKERFSLILESASTNQTSMYLCASSSAGAGTGELFFGEGSRLTVL.

This clonotype occurred many times. The chain carries TRBV29-1 and TRBJ2-7; 12 bases align to TRBD1. The CDR3 has 13 amino acids. Germline CDR1 SQVTM, CDR2 ANQGSEA. V lost 5 bases, J lost 5 bases, and 4 bases stayed unmatched. The CDR3 sequence: CSVPGTGGHEQYF. CDR3 in DNA: TGCAGCGTTCCGGGGACAGGGGGCCACGAGCAGTACTTC.

The V and J genes are TRBV6-2 or TRBV6-3 and TRBJ2-4; D may be TRBD1 (6 bases). Germline assignment: CDR1 MNHEY and CDR2 SVGEGT. The CDR3 consists of 14 residues. V gave up 5 bases and J gave up 3 bases, with 11 bases separating them. The CDR3 protein is CASSPTGLKNIQYF. In DNA, the CDR3 is TGTGCCAGCAGTCCAACAGGGCTCAAAAACATTCAGTACTTC.

The CDR3 DNA is TGCGCCAGCAGCTTGGTTTTGAGTGAGACCCAGTACTTC. Its translation: CASSLVLSETQYF. V and J are TRBV5-1 and TRBJ2-5, with D unresolved. The length of the CDR3 is 13 residues. Germline CDR1 is SGHRS and CDR2 is YFSETQ. V was clipped by 0 bases and J by 5 bases, with 8 bases between them.

The rearrangement uses TRBV5-1 and TRBJ1-4; D unresolved. The CDR3 extends over 14 amino acids. Trimming left V 4 bases short and J 2 bases short, with 9 bases between. Germline V lookup: CDR1 SGHRS, CDR2 YFSETQ. The CDR3 nucleotides are TGCGCCAGCAGCCCGCGCGGCACTAATGAAAAACTGTTTTTT. Amino acids: CASSPRGTNEKLFF.